Listed here are 16 T cell receptor beta chains from one sample, sequenced in a study of cytomegalovirus exposure and HLA in healthy donors. 60 Vbeta and 13 Jbeta primers were used in PCR. The method was immunoSEQ multiplex PCR; TCRdb's version includes in-frame clones alone and lacks a portion of them. The repertoire consists of roughly 180,000 clones, with roughly 80% occurring once and the leading ten covering approximately 2.2%. Material for sequencing was PBMCs. The receptors shown here come from a male donor in good health and CMV-seronegative.

The CDR3 DNA sequence: TGTGCCAGCAGTTTAAGTGCGGGGGCGTTTTATGGCTACACCTTC. Its translation is CASSLSAGAFYGYTF. The rearrangement uses TRBV28 and TRBJ1-2; D perhaps matches TRBD1 (6 bases). The CDR3 sequence is 15 residues long. V was clipped by 2 bases and J by 5 bases, with 15 bases between them. Germline assignment: CDR1 MDHEN and CDR2 SYDVKM.

The chain couples TRBV15 to TRBJ2-3; 12 bases are a match to TRBD2. The CDR3 totals 17 residues. Germline lookup yields CDR1 LNHNV and CDR2 YYDKDF (reference sequence). Unmatched junction bases numbered 5, after V lost 0 bases and J lost 4 bases. The CDR3 DNA reads as TGTGCCACCAGCAGAGATGGTACTAGCGGGAGGTCAGATACGCAGTATTTT. Its translation is CATSRDGTSGRSDTQYF.

This clone appeared a single time. The J gene is TRBJ1-2, the V gene TRBV25-1, with 7 bases aligning to TRBD1. The CDR3 has 15 amino acids. Trimming at V came to 8 bases and at J to 5 bases, leaving 14 bases not matched to a gene. Germline CDR1 and CDR2: MGHDK and SYGVNS. CDR3 in DNA: TGTGCCAGCCTCAGCACGACAGGGTGGGAATATGGCTACACCTTC. Its translation is CASLSTTGWEYGYTF.

In this sample, this clone turned up once. V gene TRBV14 combines with J gene TRBJ2-3; 11 bases match TRBD2. V was clipped by 3 bases and J by 1 base; unmatched bases: 0. From germline, CDR1 is SGHDN and CDR2 FVKESK. This CDR3 has 15 residues. CDR3 nucleotides: TGTGCCAGCAGCCAGACTAGCGGGGGCACAGATACGCAGTATTTT. Its translation is CASSQTSGGTDTQYF. The whole variable domain, remainder taken from reference TRBV14 and TRBJ2-3, is EAGVTQFPSHSVIEKGQTVTLRCDPISGHDNLYWYRRVMGKEIKFLLHFVKESKQDESGMPNNRFLAERTGGTYSTLKVQPAELEDSGVYFCASSQTSGGTDTQYFGPGTRLTVL.

This chain links TRBV11-2 with TRBJ2-7, with 9 bases fitting TRBD1. CDR3 length equals 16 residues. Germline V gives CDR1 SGHAT, CDR2 FQNNGV. V gave up 1 base and J gave up 2 bases; unmatched junction bases: 6. CDR3 loop: CASSLVGQGSPYEQYF. The DNA of the CDR3 is TGTGCCAGCAGCTTAGTTGGACAGGGGTCCCCCTACGAGCAGTACTTC.

The rearrangement uses TRBV9 and TRBJ2-2, with D perhaps matching TRBD2 (7 bases). The CDR3 sequence is 16 residues long. Germline CDR1 and CDR2: SGDLS and YYNGEE. V was trimmed by 0 bases and J by 1 base, leaving 10 bases between them. In DNA, the CDR3 is TGTGCCAGCAGCGTAGGGGGGGGGCGGAACACCGGGGAGCTGTTTTTT. As protein: CASSVGGGRNTGELFF.

This clone occurred once. This sequence joins TRBV9 and TRBJ2-3; D possibly corresponds to TRBD2 (7 bases). The CDR3 is 18 residues long. Germline V CDR1 and CDR2: SGDLS, YYNGEE. V lost 6 bases and J 1 base, leaving 24 bases between the germline ends. CDR3 region: CASNNQAPSGGRTDTQYF. CDR3 sequence (DNA): TGTGCCAGCAACAATCAGGCCCCCTCGGGGGGCCGCACAGATACGCAGTATTTT.

V is TRBV7-6 and J is TRBJ2-1, with D maybe TRBD2 (5 bases). Germline CDR1 SGHVS, CDR2 FNYEAQ. V was shortened by 1 base and J by 0 bases, with 22 bases between the two germline ends. This CDR3 region has 20 residues. This chain's CDR3 is CASSLEGQAASQFSYNEQFF. The CDR3 nucleotides read TGTGCCAGCAGCTTAGAAGGTCAAGCGGCTTCCCAGTTCTCCTACAATGAGCAGTTCTTC.

The gene calls are TRBV5-4 and TRBJ2-3; 7 nucleotides align to TRBD1. J was trimmed by 3 bases and V by 1 base; bases with no gene match: 11. Germline values: CDR1 SGHNT, CDR2 YYREEE (reference sequence). The CDR3 has 17 residues. For the CDR3, the DNA is TGTGCCAGCAGCTTGATACCGGGACAGATCTCGACAGATACGCAGTATTTT. Protein sequence: CASSLIPGQISTDTQYF.

V is TRBV28 and J is TRBJ2-5, with 9 bases matching TRBD2. Germline CDR1 MDHEN, CDR2 SYDVKM. This CDR3 is 15 amino acids long. The junction had 8 bases not matched to a gene; V was cut back by 6 bases and J by 3 bases. The DNA of the CDR3 is TGTGCCAGCAGGTCTAGCGGGATGAAGGAAGAGACCCAGTACTTC. Translation gives CASRSSGMKEETQYF.

The chain joins TRBV28 to TRBJ2-7, with D unresolved. The V gene's germline CDR1 is MDHEN and CDR2 SYDVKM. Trimming removed 3 bases from V and 3 bases from J, with 12 bases in between. The CDR3 runs to 14 residues. This chain's CDR3 is CASSLERRIYEQYF. Written as DNA, the CDR3 is TGTGCCAGCAGTTTGGAGAGAAGGATCTACGAGCAGTACTTC.

J is TRBJ2-1 and V is TRBV5-1; 8 nucleotides align to TRBD2. The CDR3 has 16 amino acids. Germline V gives CDR1 SGHRS, CDR2 YFSETQ. V shed 0 bases and J 6 bases; nucleotides not matched to a gene: 8. The CDR3 sequence is CASSLEQSGSVNEQFF. Written as DNA, the CDR3 is TGCGCCAGCAGCTTGGAACAAAGCGGGAGTGTCAATGAGCAGTTCTTC.

CDR3 DNA sequence: TGTGCCAGCAGAGTGCAGGGAAGGACTGAAGCTTTCTTT. Residues: CASRVQGRTEAFF. This rearrangement joins TRBV25-1 to TRBJ1-1, with a possible D match to TRBD1 (5 bases). V shed 6 bases and J shed 5 bases, with 13 bases lying between them. Per germline, CDR1 MGHDK and CDR2 SYGVNS. There are 13 residues in the CDR3.

This clone was recorded once. The chain has TRBV30 and TRBJ2-7, with D tentatively TRBD2 (5 bases). The CDR3 sequence is 14 residues long. V was shortened by 0 bases and J by 5 bases, with 14 bases between the two germline ends. The germline CDR1 and CDR2 sequences are GTSNPN and SVGIG (reference sequence). The CDR3 DNA reads as TGTGCCTGGAGTGTAGTCCGGGGTGGGCACGAGCAGTACTTC. Its translation is CAWSVVRGGHEQYF.

This clone was recorded once. This rearrangement joins TRBV2 to TRBJ2-1; D possibly corresponds to TRBD2 (6 bases). This CDR3 contains 18 residues. From germline, CDR1 is SNHLY and CDR2 FYNNEI. The V gene lost 0 bases and the J gene lost 0 bases, with 15 bases spanning the gap. CDR3 loop: CASSEALLAGSSYNEQFF. CDR3 nucleotides: TGTGCCAGCAGTGAAGCGCTGCTAGCCGGGAGCTCCTACAATGAGCAGTTCTTC.

The rearrangement uses TRBV2 and TRBJ2-7; D not resolved. Germline V CDR1 and CDR2: SNHLY, FYNNEI. The CDR3 sequence is 17 residues long. V was clipped by 6 bases and J by 0 bases, with 21 bases between them. The CDR3 loop reads CASRWPQITEISYEQYF. Written as DNA, the CDR3 is TGTGCCAGCAGGTGGCCGCAAATAACAGAGATCTCCTACGAGCAGTACTTC.